Sequencing of this T cell receptor (beta chain) was carried out in a study of technical replicates of blood from several donors. Assay: immunoSEQ multiplex PCR; the TCRdb copy retains only in-frame clones and omits some. Of some 58,000 clones listed, 94% are singletons. The CDR3 consists of 17 residues. CDR1 and CDR2 from the germline V gene are SGHAT and FQNNGV. V dropped 1 base and J dropped 0 bases, with 13 bases sitting between them. The V gene is TRBV11-2, the J gene TRBJ1-3; no definite D call. The TCR comes from a human donor in good health. Sequencing input: T cells isolated from PBMCs. In DNA form, the CDR3 reads TGTGCCAGCAGCTTAGGAGGAGGGCCCCTCTCTGGAAACACCATATATTTT. It codes for CASSLGGGPLSGNTIYF.